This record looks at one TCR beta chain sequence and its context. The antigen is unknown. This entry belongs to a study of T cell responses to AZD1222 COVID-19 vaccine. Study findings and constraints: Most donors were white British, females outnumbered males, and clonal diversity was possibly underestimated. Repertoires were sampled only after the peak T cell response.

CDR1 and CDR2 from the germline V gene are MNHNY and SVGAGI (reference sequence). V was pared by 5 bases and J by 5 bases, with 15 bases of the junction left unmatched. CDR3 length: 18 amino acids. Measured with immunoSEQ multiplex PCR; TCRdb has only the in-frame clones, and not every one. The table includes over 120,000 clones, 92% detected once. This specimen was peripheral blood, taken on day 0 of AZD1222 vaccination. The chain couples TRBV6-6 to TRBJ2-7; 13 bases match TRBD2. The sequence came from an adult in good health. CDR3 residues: CASSLRTSGSPGGDEQYF. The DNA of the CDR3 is TGTGCCAGCAGTCTACGGACTAGCGGGAGCCCCGGTGGGGACGAGCAGTACTTC.